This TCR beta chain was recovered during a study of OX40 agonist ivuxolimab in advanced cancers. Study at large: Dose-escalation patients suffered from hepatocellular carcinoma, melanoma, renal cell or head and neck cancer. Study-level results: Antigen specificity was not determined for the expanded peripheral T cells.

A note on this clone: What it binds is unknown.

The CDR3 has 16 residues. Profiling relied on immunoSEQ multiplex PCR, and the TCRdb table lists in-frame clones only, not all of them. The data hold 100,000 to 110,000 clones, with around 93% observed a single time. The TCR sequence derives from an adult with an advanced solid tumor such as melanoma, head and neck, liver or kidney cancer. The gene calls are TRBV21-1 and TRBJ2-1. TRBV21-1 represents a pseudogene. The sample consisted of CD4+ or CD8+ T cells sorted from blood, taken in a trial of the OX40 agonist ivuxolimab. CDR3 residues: CASSRPAAIDYNEQFF. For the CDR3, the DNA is TGTGCCAGCAGCAGGCCCGCTGCGATCGACTACAATGAGCAGTTCTTC.